Following are 13 T cell receptor beta chains from one sample sequenced in a study of blood T cells in healthy people across ages. Using a J-beta primer mix together with a sample-barcoded 5' primer, a second PCR was run for roughly 6 to 12 cycles. TCRdb ran MiXCR on the 5' RACE reads and lists one entry per CDR3 protein. The sample holds a few hundred thousand distinct CDR3 sequences; 27% are singletons and the top ten take over 25%. Sequencing was performed on blood. The receptors shown here come from a woman in her 70s in good health.

This clonotype was picked up one time. This chain joins TRBV7-9 and TRBJ1-4, with D unclear. Trimming left V 3 bases short and J 5 bases short, with 16 bases between. CDR1 is SEHNR and CDR2 is FQNEAQ in the germline V gene (reference sequence). The CDR3 is 16 residues long. The CDR3 spells CASSFVSGGWNEKLFF. As DNA, the CDR3 is TGTGCCAGCAGCTTCGTCTCCGGAGGGTGGAATGAAAAACTGTTTTTT.

This clonotype has a handful of counts. This sequence joins TRBV6-1 and TRBJ2-1, with D perhaps TRBD2 (6 bases). Between the trimmed V and J ends, which lost 0 bases and 3 bases, there was a span of 15 bases. The CDR3 consists of 17 residues. CDR1 is MNHNS, CDR2 SASEGT, per germline. Here the CDR3 reads CASSEARWRGSYNEQFF. In nucleotides, the CDR3 is TGTGCCAGCAGTGAAGCGCGTTGGCGGGGCAGCTACAATGAGCAGTTCTTC.

Only a few counts were recorded for this clonotype. The chain combines TRBV6-6 with TRBJ2-1; 11 bases align to TRBD1. Trimming cost V 5 bases and J 6 bases; bases outside gene matches: 6. Germline V CDR1 and CDR2: MNHNY, SVGAGI (reference sequence). This CDR3 contains 15 residues. CDR3 DNA sequence: TGTGCCAGCAGTCAGCCGGGACAGGGGGGCAATGAGCAGTTCTTC. Protein product: CASSQPGQGGNEQFF.

This clonotype has just a few counts. V usage is TRBV12-3 or TRBV12-4 and J usage is TRBJ1-1; D not certain. This CDR3 has 13 residues. Trimming took off 7 bases at V and 1 base at J, with 10 bases between the two ends. CDR3 in DNA: TGTGCCAGCATCATAGCATGGAACACTGAAGCTTTCTTT. This gives the protein CASIIAWNTEAFF.

This clonotype was counted a few times. This sequence joins TRBV14 and TRBJ2-4; possibly TRBD1 for D (6 bases). V lost 5 bases and J 0 bases, leaving 8 bases between the germline ends. Looked up from germline, CDR1 is SGHDN and CDR2 is FVKESK. The length of the CDR3 is 14 residues. CDR3 sequence: CASSVRGAKNIQYF. The CDR3 region has the DNA TGTGCCAGCAGCGTCAGGGGAGCCAAAAACATTCAGTACTTC.

The chain couples TRBV28 to TRBJ1-1; D might be TRBD1 (5 bases). Germline CDR1 and CDR2: MDHEN and SYDVKM. The CDR3 is 15 amino acids. Trimming shortened V by 6 bases and J by 0 bases, and 14 bases separated the two germline ends. CDR3 nucleotides: TGTGCCAGCAGAAACCGGGACCTGGTGAACACTGAAGCTTTCTTT. As protein: CASRNRDLVNTEAFF.

This clonotype has just a few counts. The chain is built from TRBV5-1 and TRBJ1-3; D is ambiguous. Germline-derived CDR1 and CDR2 are SGHRS and YFSETQ. The CDR3 sequence is 15 residues long. V was cut by 4 bases and J by 0 bases, with 11 bases left in between. The CDR3 DNA is TGCGCCAGCAGCAAGGCGGCAGACTCTGGAAACACCATATATTTT. Its translation: CASSKAADSGNTIYF.

This clonotype was counted between two and nine times. V usage is TRBV3-1 and J usage is TRBJ2-7; 9 positions agree with TRBD2. Germline V gene lookup returns CDR1 LGHDT and CDR2 YNNKEL (reference sequence). V shed 3 bases and J 6 bases; nucleotides not matched to a gene: 3. The length of the CDR3 is 13 residues. CDR3 nucleotide sequence: TGTGCCAGCAGCCAGGGACTAGCATCCGAGCAGTACTTC. Amino acid sequence: CASSQGLASEQYF.

This clonotype was picked up a small number of times. Given a much more abundant clone one base away, this may be a read error. A read error is likely, as this CDR3 ends without the conserved phenylalanine or tryptophan. This sequence joins TRBV11-2 and TRBJ1-4; tentatively, D is TRBD1 (6 bases). Germline V gene sequence: CDR1 SGHAT, CDR2 FQNNGV. Deletions cut 5 bases from V and 7 bases from J, with 17 bases between. CDR3 size: 15 residues. DNA for the CDR3: TGTGCCAGCAGCCCCACAGGGATACAGGGTGAAAAACTGTTTTCT. Translating gives CASSPTGIQGEKLFS.

The CDR3 spells CASSLTLTSGNTDTQYF. CDR3 in DNA: TGTGCCAGCAGCCTAACCTTGACTAGCGGGAACACAGATACGCAGTATTTT. The J gene is TRBJ2-3, the V gene TRBV7-9; TRBD2 matches 11 bases. This CDR3 has 17 amino acids. Germline CDR1 SEHNR, CDR2 FQNEAQ (reference sequence). After removal of 5 bases from V and 2 bases from J, the junction contained 9 bases not matched to a gene.

This clonotype has a handful of counts. The V and J genes are TRBV10-3 and TRBJ2-5; D not resolved. V was pared by 4 bases and J by 4 bases, with 10 bases between. This CDR3 is built from 13 residues. Germline CDR1 is ENHRY and CDR2 is SYGVKD. CDR3 DNA sequence: TGTGCCATCAGTGTAGGGCCGAGAGAGACCCAGTACTTC. It specifies CAISVGPRETQYF.

The gene calls are TRBV6-4 and TRBJ2-3; the D is unclear. The CDR3 is 15 residues long. The germline gives CDR1 MRHNA, CDR2 SNTAGT. V shed 2 bases and J shed 2 bases, with 11 bases lying between them. The CDR3, as DNA: TGTGCCAGCAGTGACGGGGTCAAGGACACAGATACGCAGTATTTT. It is translated as CASSDGVKDTDTQYF.

The chain links TRBV7-9 to TRBJ1-5, with a weak D call TRBD1 (6 bases). Trimming took 5 bases from V and 6 from J, leaving 8 bases between them. The CDR3 runs to 12 residues. Germline CDR1 is SEHNR and CDR2 is FQNEAQ (reference sequence). As DNA, the CDR3 is TGTGCCAGCAGCGAAGGGGGTCAGCCCCAGCATTTT. It is translated as CASSEGGQPQHF.